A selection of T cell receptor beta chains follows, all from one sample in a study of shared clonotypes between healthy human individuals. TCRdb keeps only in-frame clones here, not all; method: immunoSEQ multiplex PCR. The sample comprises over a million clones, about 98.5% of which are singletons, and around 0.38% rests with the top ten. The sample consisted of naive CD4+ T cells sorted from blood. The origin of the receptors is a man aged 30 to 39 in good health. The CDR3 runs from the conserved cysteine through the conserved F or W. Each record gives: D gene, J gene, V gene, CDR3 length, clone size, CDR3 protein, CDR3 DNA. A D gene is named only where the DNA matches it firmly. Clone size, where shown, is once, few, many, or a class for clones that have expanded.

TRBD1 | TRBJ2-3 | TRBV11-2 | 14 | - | CASSRDRVEDTQYF | TGTGCCAGCTCAAGGGACAGGGTGGAAGATACGCAGTATTTT
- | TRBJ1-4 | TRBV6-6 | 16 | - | CASSYRPPNRREKLFF | TGTGCCAGCAGTTACAGGCCCCCGAACAGGCGGGAAAAACTGTTTTTT
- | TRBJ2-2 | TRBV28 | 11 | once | CATGTIGELFF | TGTGCCACCGGGACAATCGGGGAGCTGTTTTTT
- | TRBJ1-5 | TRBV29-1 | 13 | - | CSVGGHRNQPQHF | TGCAGCGTTGGGGGACACCGCAATCAGCCCCAGCATTTT
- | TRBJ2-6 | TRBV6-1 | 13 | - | CASTRAGANVLTF | TGTGCCAGCACCAGGGCTGGGGCCAACGTCCTGACTTTC
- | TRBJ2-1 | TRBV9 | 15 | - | CASSVSEEALYEQFF | TGTGCCAGCAGCGTGAGCGAGGAAGCCCTCTATGAGCAGTTCTTC
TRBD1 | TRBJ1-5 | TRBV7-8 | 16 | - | CASSLQTGGNNQPQHF | TGTGCCAGCAGCTTGCAGACAGGGGGTAACAATCAGCCCCAGCATTTT
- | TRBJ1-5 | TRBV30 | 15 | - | CAWSPGHPGNQPQHF | TGTGCCTGGAGTCCGGGACATCCTGGCAATCAGCCCCAGCATTTT
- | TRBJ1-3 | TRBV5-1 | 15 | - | CASSPTGTPGNTIYF | TGCGCCAGCAGTCCGACCGGGACGCCTGGAAACACCATATATTTT
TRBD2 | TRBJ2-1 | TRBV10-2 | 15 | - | CASSEVAGVYNEQFF | TGCGCCAGCAGTGAGGTAGCGGGAGTTTACAATGAGCAGTTCTTC